This T cell receptor (beta chain) was captured by sequencing in a study of OX40 agonist ivuxolimab in advanced cancers. Study context: Patients' therapy was ivuxolimab, an antibody that acts as an agonist of OX40 (CD134). Averaging 60 years in age, with a range of about 23 to 79, the cohort was around 87% male.

Produced via immunoSEQ multiplex PCR; TCRdb's table is partial and in-frame only. The data hold about 50,000 clones, with roughly 90% observed a single time. The V segment lost 6 bases and the J segment 4 bases; nucleotides outside the gene matches: 3. Germline lookup yields CDR1 ENHRY and CDR2 SYGVKD. The CDR3 has 14 amino acids. This rearrangement joins TRBV10-3 to TRBJ2-3; 11 positions match TRBD2. This specimen was CD4+ or CD8+ T cells sorted from blood, taken in a trial of the OX40 agonist ivuxolimab. The receptor was derived from an adult with an advanced solid tumor such as melanoma, head and neck, liver or kidney cancer. CDR3 in amino acids: CAIRGGLAADTQYF. The DNA of the CDR3 is TGTGCCATCAGGGGGGGACTAGCGGCAGATACGCAGTATTTT.